These 20 T cell receptor beta chains share one sample of origin, sequenced in a study of PD-1 blockade in classical Hodgkin lymphoma. Sample time point: cycle 4 day 1 (C4D1), after five to seven weeks of nivolumab. Brentuximab vedotin exposure varied among the patients, all of whom had relapsed after autologous stem cell transplantation. Starting with thawed PBMCs, CD4+ T cells were purified by magnetic negative selection. Libraries were prepared by immunoSEQ multiplex PCR; TCRdb keeps only in-frame clonotypes and omits some of them. Of fewer than 35,000 clones listed, approximately 79% were seen once; the top ten hold approximately 0.81%. This sample comprised CD4+ T cells from blood, obtained before the fourth cycle of nivolumab. These receptors originate from a human donor with classical Hodgkin lymphoma.

The chain employs TRBV6-6 and TRBJ2-1; D unclear. Germline V gene data show CDR1 as MNHNY and CDR2 as SVGAGI (reference sequence). Trimming left V 2 bases short and J 2 bases short, with 7 bases between. This CDR3 contains 14 residues. The CDR3 bases are TGTGCCAGCAGTTACGGATCTCCCTACAATGAGCAGTTCTTC. It encodes CASSYGSPYNEQFF.

This clone was recorded only once. The V and J genes are TRBV4-3 and TRBJ2-2; 11 bases line up with TRBD1. The junction had 27 bases not matched to a gene; V was cut back by 4 bases and J by 8 bases. The CDR3 sequence is 22 residues long. Germline CDR1 LGHNA, CDR2 YSLEER. The CDR3 sequence: CASSPHRAGQGALIPPLGELFF. The CDR3 DNA is TGCGCCAGCAGCCCTCACAGGGCCGGACAGGGGGCCCTAATACCCCCGTTGGGGGAGCTGTTTTTT.

This chain connects TRBV9 to TRBJ1-3; D remains unclear. V lost 0 bases, J lost 4 bases, and 11 bases lay in between. The CDR3 has 15 amino acids. The germline gives CDR1 SGDLS, CDR2 YYNGEE. CDR3 DNA sequence: TGTGCCAGCAGCGTAGTGGGCATACCGGGAAACACCATATATTTT. This translates into CASSVVGIPGNTIYF.

The chain has TRBV15 and TRBJ1-2; 7 bases align to TRBD1. The V segment lost 0 bases and the J segment 12 bases; nucleotides outside the gene matches: 4. The length of the CDR3 is 12 residues. Germline assignment: CDR1 LNHNV and CDR2 YYDKDF (reference sequence). This CDR3 reads CATSRDTGVHTF. CDR3 bases: TGTGCCACCAGCAGAGACACAGGGGTCCACACCTTC.

This clone has a single count. The J gene is TRBJ2-5, the V gene TRBV4-2; perhaps TRBD2 as D (5 bases). There are 14 residues in the CDR3. V lost 2 bases, J lost 5 bases, and 12 bases lay in between. Per the germline V gene, CDR1 is LGHNA and CDR2 is YNFKEQ. The DNA of the CDR3 is TGTGCCAGCAGCCAAAACGAGCCGGGGGAGACCCAGTACTTC. This translates into CASSQNEPGETQYF.

This sequence joins TRBV9 and TRBJ2-2, with D possibly matching TRBD1 (6 bases). V was clipped by 5 bases and J by 1 base, with 12 bases between them. This CDR3 has 15 amino acids. Germline CDR1 SGDLS, CDR2 YYNGEE. The CDR3 region is CASRIDRRNTGELFF. The CDR3 DNA is TGTGCCAGCAGAATCGACAGGAGGAACACCGGGGAGCTGTTTTTT.

The chain employs TRBV19 and TRBJ2-5; D is tentatively TRBD1 or TRBD2 (5 bases each). Germline V gene sequence: CDR1 LNHDA, CDR2 SQIVND (reference sequence). This CDR3 comprises 13 residues. The V end lost 5 bases, the J end lost 1 base, and 8 bases lay between the germline ends. CDR3 loop: CASSPGTQETQYF. In DNA, the CDR3 is TGTGCCAGTAGTCCCGGGACCCAAGAGACCCAGTACTTC.

The chain couples TRBV18 to TRBJ1-1, with 9 bases aligning to TRBD1. Per the germline V gene, CDR1 is KGHSH and CDR2 is LQKENI. This CDR3 spans 17 amino acids. The V gene end was trimmed by 3 bases and the J gene end by 2 bases; junction bases not matched to a gene: 10. The CDR3 loop is CASSPPGQGPLNTEAFF. CDR3 DNA sequence: TGTGCCAGCTCACCTCCGGGACAGGGACCTTTAAACACTGAAGCTTTCTTT.

The CDR3 sequence: CASSDSYGNQPQHF. The CDR3 coding sequence is TGTGCCAGCAGTGACTCCTACGGCAATCAGCCCCAGCATTTT. The chain employs TRBV6-4 and TRBJ1-5, with D hard to call. Looked up from germline, CDR1 is MRHNA and CDR2 is SNTAGT. The CDR3 loop spans 14 amino acids. With 0 bases removed from V and 2 bases from J, the gap between germline ends came to 5 bases.

The V gene is TRBV2, the J gene TRBJ2-7; 12 bases are shared with TRBD1. Trimming at V came to 8 bases and at J to 7 bases, leaving 6 bases not matched to a gene. The length of the CDR3 is 13 residues. Germline V gene sequence: CDR1 SNHLY, CDR2 FYNNEI. CDR3 loop: CASGGQGAGEQYF. CDR3 DNA: TGTGCCAGCGGGGGACAGGGGGCGGGAGAGCAGTACTTC.

DNA for the CDR3: TGTGCCAGTAGTATTACAGATGGTAGAGAGACCCAGTACTTC. It translates to CASSITDGRETQYF. The rearrangement joins TRBV19 to TRBJ2-5; the D is unclear. CDR1 is LNHDA, CDR2 SQIVND, per germline (reference sequence). Trimming took 3 bases from V and 4 from J, leaving 12 bases between them. This CDR3 is 14 amino acids long.

In this sample, this clone turned up a few times. The chain joins TRBV27 to TRBJ1-4, with D perhaps TRBD1 (6 bases). Per the germline V gene, CDR1 is MNHEY and CDR2 is SMNVEV (reference sequence). The CDR3 extends over 15 amino acids. V lost 6 bases to trimming and J lost 4 bases, with 15 bases between them. In DNA, the CDR3 is TGTGCCAGCAGCCTACACAGGGACCATAATGAAAAACTGTTTTTT. The encoded protein is CASSLHRDHNEKLFF.

This clone has more than one count but fewer than ten. The chain has TRBV7-9 and TRBJ1-2, with TRBD1 matching over 8 bases. Losses at the gene ends were 3 bases for V and 2 bases for J; bases not matched to a gene: 2. CDR3 length: 14 amino acids. The germline gives CDR1 SEHNR, CDR2 FQNEAQ (reference sequence). The CDR3 DNA follows: TGTGCCAGCAGCTTGGGACAGGTCAACTATGGCTACACCTTC. Its translation is CASSLGQVNYGYTF.

Only one count was recorded for this clone. The V and J genes are TRBV28 and TRBJ1-4, with TRBD1 as a possible D gene (6 bases). Trimming cost V 10 bases and J 4 bases, with 22 bases left between them. The V gene's germline CDR1 is MDHEN and CDR2 SYDVKM. The CDR3 has 16 residues. Here the CDR3 reads CATIPGGGLNNEKLFF. The CDR3, as DNA: TGTGCCACCATCCCGGGGGGGGGCCTTAATAATGAAAAACTGTTTTTT.

This clone was observed a handful of times. The chain links TRBV5-1 to TRBJ1-6; perhaps TRBD1 as D (5 bases). This CDR3 is 16 amino acids long. V was clipped by 1 base and J by 3 bases, with 11 bases between them. The V gene's germline CDR1 is SGHRS and CDR2 YFSETQ. DNA for the CDR3: TGCGCCAGCAGCTTGCTCGACAGCCTCTATAATTCACCCCTCCACTTT. It yields the protein CASSLLDSLYNSPLHF.

This sequence joins TRBV9 and TRBJ1-3; 10 bases match TRBD1. Germline loops: CDR1 SGDLS, CDR2 YYNGEE. Trimming cost V 8 bases and J 3 bases; bases outside gene matches: 11. The CDR3 spans 16 residues. CDR3 region: CARRDRGLIVGNTIYF. The CDR3 nucleotides are TGTGCCAGGCGGGACAGGGGCCTTATTGTTGGAAACACCATATATTTT.

This sequence joins TRBV14 and TRBJ2-5; D remains unclear. There are 14 residues in the CDR3. With 1 base removed from V and 4 bases from J, the gap between germline ends came to 10 bases. Germline loops: CDR1 SGHDN, CDR2 FVKESK. CDR3 in amino acids: CASSQGYNGETQYF. CDR3 sequence (DNA): TGTGCCAGCAGCCAAGGGTATAATGGAGAGACCCAGTACTTC.

V and J are TRBV7-9 and TRBJ1-6; possible D gene TRBD1, 6 bases. V was shortened by 5 bases and J by 11 bases, with 28 bases between the two germline ends. CDR3 length: 18 residues. CDR1 and CDR2 (germline): SEHNR, FQNEAQ (reference sequence). The CDR3 DNA reads as TGTGCCAGCAGCACTCAACCTTACGGGGCCAGGGGCGGACCACCCCTCCACTTT. It codes for CASSTQPYGARGGPPLHF. Together with reference TRBV7-9 and TRBJ1-6, the CDR3 gives the full variable domain: DTGVSQNPRHKITKRGQNVTFRCDPISEHNRLYWYRQTLGQGPEFLTYFQNEAQLEKSRLLSDRFSAERPKGSFSTLEIQRTEQGDSAMYLCASSTQPYGARGGPPLHFGNGTRLTVT.

The chain carries TRBV2 and TRBJ2-2; maybe TRBD2 (6 bases). The CDR3 consists of 14 residues. Trimming left V 7 bases short and J 0 bases short, with 9 bases between. CDR1 SNHLY and CDR2 FYNNEI come from the germline V gene. The CDR3 here is CASKRGTNTGELFF. CDR3 nucleotides: TGTGCCAGCAAACGCGGGACGAACACCGGGGAGCTGTTTTTT.

The chain is built from TRBV4-2 and TRBJ2-1; 8 bases match TRBD2. This CDR3 is built from 20 residues. Germline V gene lookup returns CDR1 LGHNA and CDR2 YNFKEQ. Trimming removed 0 bases from V and 0 bases from J; junction bases left unmatched: 13. In DNA form, the CDR3 reads TGTGCCAGCAGCCAAGATCTGGCACTAGCGGACATTAGCTCCTACAATGAGCAGTTCTTC. Amino acids: CASSQDLALADISSYNEQFF.